What follows is one TCR beta chain and its context. The antigen is unknown. This entry belongs to a study of cytomegalovirus exposure and HLA in healthy donors. General study results and limits: Rare TCR sequences dominated, though some public TCRs recurred in many donors.

Clones were read by immunoSEQ multiplex PCR, and TCRdb kept only the in-frame ones, dropping some. Altogether fewer than 250,000 clones are present, around nine tenths being singletons, with the ten largest covering 2% to 3%. CDR3 length: 16 residues. Germline CDR1 reads SGHVS; CDR2 reads FQNEAQ. Trimming took 3 bases from V and 0 from J; bases not matched to a gene: 3. The TCR originated in a man younger than 35 in good health and CMV-seronegative. The J gene is TRBJ2-3, the V gene TRBV7-8; 10 bases match TRBD2. The sequenced sample was PBMCs. The CDR3 loop is CASSFGLAVSTDTQYF. CDR3 bases: TGTGCCAGCAGCTTTGGACTAGCGGTTAGCACAGATACGCAGTATTTT. Using reference TRBV7-8 and TRBJ2-3 for the parts outside the CDR3, the full variable domain is GAGVSQSPRYKVAKRGQDVALRCDPISGHVSLFWYQQALGQGPEFLTYFQNEAQLDKSGLPSDRFFAERPEGSVSTLKIQRTQQEDSAVYLCASSFGLAVSTDTQYFGPGTRLTVL.